Listed here are 18 T cell receptor beta chains from one sample, sequenced in a study of CD8 T cells in ankylosing spondylitis. One entry per CDR3 protein, called by TCRdb with MiXCR from the 5' RACE reads. The sample has about 240,000 distinct CDR3 sequences; around 7.8% are singletons. Source material: blood, either unsorted or a sorted T cell fraction (not recorded which). The receptors shown here come from a male donor with ankylosing spondylitis or in good health (not recorded which).

This clonotype has ten or more counts. The chain has TRBV6-2 or TRBV6-3 and TRBJ2-7; perhaps TRBD1 as D (6 bases). The germline CDR1 and CDR2 sequences are MNHEY and SVGEGT. The CDR3 contains 12 residues. V dropped 6 bases and J dropped 5 bases, with 11 bases sitting between them. The CDR3 reads CASSNRADEQYF. The CDR3 bases are TGTGCCAGCAGCAACAGGGCCGACGAGCAGTACTTC.

This clonotype was seen at least ten times. V is TRBV6-6 and J is TRBJ2-2; 7 nucleotides align to TRBD1. This CDR3 has 13 amino acids. Germline V lookup: CDR1 MNHNY, CDR2 SVGAGI (reference sequence). Losses at the gene ends were 8 bases for V and 1 base for J; bases not matched to a gene: 1. The CDR3 coding sequence is TGTGCCAGCGACAGGGTGAACACCGGGGAGCTGTTTTTT. Residues: CASDRVNTGELFF.

At least ten counts were recorded for this clonotype. The rearrangement links TRBV20-1 to TRBJ2-5; D is perhaps TRBD1 (6 bases). V was cut by 4 bases and J by 5 bases, with 11 bases left in between. Germline loops: CDR1 DFQATT, CDR2 SNEGSKA (reference sequence). The CDR3 contains 12 residues. The CDR3: CSANREGETQYF. CDR3 nucleotide sequence: TGCAGTGCTAACAGGGAAGGGGAGACCCAGTACTTC.

This clonotype was seen many times. This sequence joins TRBV6-2 or TRBV6-3 and TRBJ2-1; TRBD2 aligns across 8 bases. This CDR3 contains 15 residues. Germline values: CDR1 MNHEY, CDR2 SVGEGT. The V segment lost 2 bases and the J segment 7 bases; nucleotides outside the gene matches: 7. CDR3 DNA sequence: TGTGCCAGCAGTTACGGTGGTAGCGGGACTAATGAGCAGTTCTTC. Its translation: CASSYGGSGTNEQFF.

This clonotype has ten or more counts. The chain has TRBV28 and TRBJ2-7, with TRBD1 identical over 7 bases. V was pared by 5 bases and J by 0 bases, with 4 bases of the junction left unmatched. The CDR3 is 14 residues long. The germline V gene has CDR1 MDHEN and CDR2 SYDVKM. The chain's CDR3 is CASSGDSYSYEQYF. CDR3 bases: TGTGCCAGCAGTGGGGACAGTTACTCCTACGAGCAGTACTTC. Full variable domain (rest looked up from reference TRBV28 and TRBJ2-7): DVKVTQSSRYLVKRTGEKVFLECVQDMDHENMFWYRQDPGLGLRLIYFSYDVKMKEKGDIPEGYSVSREKKERFSLILESASTNQTSMYLCASSGDSYSYEQYFGPGTRLTVT.

This clonotype was detected a few times. The chain has TRBV6-4 and TRBJ1-6; D is perhaps TRBD1 (5 bases). V was trimmed by 3 bases and J by 5 bases, leaving 23 bases between them. This CDR3 is 19 amino acids long. The germline V gene has CDR1 MRHNA and CDR2 SNTAGT. In nucleotides, the CDR3 is TGTGCCAGCAGTGATCCCGAGGGGTCCGGGAGGGCTAATAATTCACCCCTCCACTTT. Translating it yields CASSDPEGSGRANNSPLHF.

This clonotype was recorded at least ten times. The J gene is TRBJ2-6, the V gene TRBV2; the D gene is possibly TRBD1 (5 bases). Germline V gives CDR1 SNHLY, CDR2 FYNNEI. Between the trimmed V and J ends, which lost 5 bases and 2 bases, there was a span of 10 bases. The CDR3 spans 15 residues. The CDR3 DNA is TGTGCCAGCAGTTCAGACAGAGCTGGGGCCAACGTCCTGACTTTC. Amino acids: CASSSDRAGANVLTF.

This clonotype was counted at least ten times. The chain has TRBV5-5 and TRBJ2-7, with D perhaps TRBD1 (5 bases). Trimming took 3 bases from V and 3 from J, leaving 10 bases between them. The CDR3 loop spans 13 amino acids. Per germline, CDR1 SGHKS and CDR2 YYEKEE (reference sequence). The CDR3 DNA sequence: TGTGCCAGCAGCTCCCGAGACAGCTACGAGCAGTACTTC. Its protein is CASSSRDSYEQYF.

At least ten counts were recorded for this clonotype. The rearrangement links TRBV12-3 or TRBV12-4 to TRBJ2-6; D unclear. V lost 6 bases, J lost 0 bases, and 9 bases lay in between. This CDR3 region has 15 residues. This CDR3 reads CASRARLSGANVLTF. The CDR3 DNA sequence: TGTGCCAGCAGGGCCAGGCTCTCTGGGGCCAACGTCCTGACTTTC.

The V call is TRBV5-1, the J call TRBJ2-7, with 10 bases matching TRBD2. Trimming took 0 bases from V and 1 from J; bases not matched to a gene: 10. Germline loops: CDR1 SGHRS, CDR2 YFSETQ. CDR3 size: 18 residues. This chain's CDR3 is CASSLATSGSTRSYEQYF. The CDR3 nucleotides read TGCGCCAGCAGCTTGGCGACTAGCGGGTCTACTAGATCCTACGAGCAGTACTTC.

The CDR3 is CASGTGANTGELFF. As DNA, the CDR3 is TGTGCCAGTGGAACAGGGGCGAACACCGGGGAGCTGTTTTTT. This chain links TRBV7-3 with TRBJ2-2, with 7 bases fitting TRBD1. After removal of 9 bases from V and 0 bases from J, the junction contained 4 bases not matched to a gene. This CDR3 comprises 14 residues. Germline lookup yields CDR1 SGHTA and CDR2 FQGTGA.

Many counts were recorded for this clonotype. This sequence joins TRBV6-1 and TRBJ2-1; the match to TRBD1 covers 9 bases. Germline values: CDR1 MNHNS, CDR2 SASEGT. This CDR3 spans 15 amino acids. Losses at the gene ends were 3 bases for V and 4 bases for J; bases not matched to a gene: 4. The CDR3 DNA reads TGTGCCAGCAGTGATACAGGGGGCGCATACAATGAGCAGTTCTTC. Translating gives CASSDTGGAYNEQFF.

This clonotype was picked up one time. The genes are TRBV4-3 and TRBJ2-3; D is undetermined. From germline, CDR1 is LGHNA and CDR2 YSLEER. This CDR3 spans 16 amino acids. V lost 0 bases to trimming and J lost 0 bases, with 10 bases between them. CDR3 in amino acids: CASSQDAGYSTDTQYF. The CDR3 DNA reads TGCGCCAGCAGCCAAGATGCAGGATATAGCACAGATACGCAGTATTTT.

This chain joins TRBV5-4 and TRBJ1-2; D possibly corresponds to TRBD1 (6 bases). Trimming cost V 3 bases and J 2 bases, with 14 bases left between them. Germline V gene data show CDR1 as SGHNT and CDR2 as YYREEE (reference sequence). This CDR3 comprises 15 residues. DNA for the CDR3: TGTGCCAGCAGCTGGGACCGGGACATCAACTATGGCTACACCTTC. Translation: CASSWDRDINYGYTF.

This clonotype has a count of ten or more. V gene TRBV7-9 combines with J gene TRBJ2-3, with TRBD1 identical over 7 bases. The CDR3 is 15 amino acids. The V gene's germline CDR1 is SEHNR and CDR2 FQNEAQ (reference sequence). V was pared by 4 bases and J by 4 bases, with 8 bases of the junction left unmatched. CDR3: CASSSTGAEPDTQYF. CDR3 sequence (DNA): TGTGCCAGCAGCTCTACAGGGGCCGAACCAGATACGCAGTATTTT. Supplemented by reference TRBV7-9 and TRBJ2-3, the full variable domain reads DTGVSQNPRHKITKRGQNVTFRCDPISEHNRLYWYRQTLGQGPEFLTYFQNEAQLEKSRLLSDRFSAERPKGSFSTLEIQRTEQGDSAMYLCASSSTGAEPDTQYFGPGTRLTVL.

This clonotype came up many times. The V gene is TRBV15, the J gene TRBJ2-7, with 10 bases that match TRBD1. The germline gives CDR1 LNHNV, CDR2 YYDKDF (reference sequence). With 4 bases clipped from V and 1 base from J, the junction kept 7 bases outside the gene matches. The CDR3 runs 16 residues. The DNA for the CDR3 is TGTGCCACCAGCATGATTCCGGGACAGGGGTCCTACGAGCAGTACTTC. This gives the protein CATSMIPGQGSYEQYF. The full variable domain, with the rest looked up from reference TRBV15 and TRBJ2-7, is DAMVIQNPRYQVTQFGKPVTLSCSQTLNHNVMYWYQQKSSQAPKLLFHYYDKDFNNEADTPDNFQSRRPNTSFCFLDIRSPGLGDTAMYLCATSMIPGQGSYEQYFGPGTRLTVT.

In its sample, this clonotype was seen many times. The chain combines TRBV5-1 with TRBJ2-6; no reliable D call. Germline CDR1 and CDR2: SGHRS and YFSETQ. V lost 0 bases and J lost 0, with 10 bases in between. The CDR3 covers 17 residues. The DNA of the CDR3 is TGCGCCAGCAGCTTGGGAGTCCCCAGCTCTGGGGCCAACGTCCTGACTTTC. It encodes CASSLGVPSSGANVLTF.

This clonotype occurred a few times. V usage is TRBV7-2 and J usage is TRBJ2-3; TRBD2 agrees at 10 bases. V shed 5 bases, J shed 1 base, and the junction held 3 bases outside the gene matches. This CDR3 has 15 residues. Germline assignment: CDR1 SGHTA and CDR2 FQGNSA. CDR3 in DNA: TGTGCCAGCAGCATAGGACTAGCGGGCACAGATACGCAGTATTTT. It yields the protein CASSIGLAGTDTQYF.